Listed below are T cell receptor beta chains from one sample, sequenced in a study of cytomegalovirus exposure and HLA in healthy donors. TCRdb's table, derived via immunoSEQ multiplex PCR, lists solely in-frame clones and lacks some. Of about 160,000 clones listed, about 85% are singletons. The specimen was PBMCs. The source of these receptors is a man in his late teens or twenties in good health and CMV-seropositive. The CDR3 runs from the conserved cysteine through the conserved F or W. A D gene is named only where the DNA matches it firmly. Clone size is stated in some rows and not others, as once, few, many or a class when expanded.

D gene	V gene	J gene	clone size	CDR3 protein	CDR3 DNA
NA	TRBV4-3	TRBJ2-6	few	CASSQDLSTGANGLTF	TGCGCCAGCAGCCAAGATCTCAGCACTGGGGCCAACGGCCTGACTTTC
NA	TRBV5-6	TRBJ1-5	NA	CASSLIDQPQHF	TGTGCCAGCAGCTTGATAGATCAGCCCCAGCATTTT
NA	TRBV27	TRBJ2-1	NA	CASSSGGWNEQFF	TGTGCCAGCAGTTCAGGGGGGTGGAATGAGCAGTTCTTC
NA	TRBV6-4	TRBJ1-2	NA	CASSDNSKNYGYTF	TGTGCCAGCAGTGACAACAGCAAGAACTATGGCTACACCTTC
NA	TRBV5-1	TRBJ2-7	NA	CASSLVGRGSYEQYF	TGCGCCAGCAGCTTGGTGGGGCGGGGTTCCTACGAGCAGTACTTC
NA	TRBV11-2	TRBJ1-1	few	CASSLAQGALGAFF	TGTGCCAGCAGCTTAGCACAGGGTGCCTTGGGAGCTTTCTTT
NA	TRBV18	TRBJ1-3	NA	CASSPSTDGNTIYF	TGTGCCAGCTCACCATCGACAGATGGAAACACCATATATTTT
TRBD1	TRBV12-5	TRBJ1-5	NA	CASGLVLGQGAEPQHF	TGTGCTAGTGGTTTGGTACTCGGACAGGGAGCCGAGCCCCAGCATTTT
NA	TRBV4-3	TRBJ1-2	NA	CASSQDRRTVVAVGYTF	TGCGCCAGCAGCCAAGATCGGAGAACGGTAGTCGCGGTCGGCTACACCTTC
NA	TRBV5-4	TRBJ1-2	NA	CASSLGQNYGYTF	TGTGCCAGCAGCCTAGGACAGAACTATGGCTACACCTTC
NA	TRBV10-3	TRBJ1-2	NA	CAISESTTSPTYGYTF	TGTGCCATCAGTGAGTCGACAACCTCCCCCACCTATGGCTACACCTTC
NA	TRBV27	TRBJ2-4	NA	CASSTGLAKNSQYF	TGTGCCAGCAGTACAGGGTTAGCCAAAAACAGTCAGTACTTC
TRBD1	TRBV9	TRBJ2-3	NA	CASSPRRGRTDTQYF	TGTGCCAGCAGCCCCCGCAGGGGGCGCACAGATACGCAGTATTTT
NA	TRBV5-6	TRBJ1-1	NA	CASSLNENSEAFF	TGTGCCAGCAGCTTGAATGAGAATTCTGAAGCTTTCTTT
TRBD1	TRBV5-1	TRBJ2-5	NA	CASSLVWTGEETQYF	TGCGCCAGCAGCTTGGTCTGGACAGGGGAAGAGACCCAGTACTTC
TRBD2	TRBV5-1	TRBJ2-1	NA	CASSPLAGGAYNEQFF	TGCGCCAGCAGCCCCTTAGCGGGGGGGGCTTACAATGAGCAGTTCTTC
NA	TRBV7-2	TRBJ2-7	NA	CASSSKGFYEQYF	TGTGCCAGCAGCTCGAAGGGGTTCTACGAGCAGTACTTC
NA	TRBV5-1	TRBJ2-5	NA	CASNRGGAPETQYF	TGCGCCAGCAACAGGGGGGGGGCCCCAGAGACCCAGTACTTC
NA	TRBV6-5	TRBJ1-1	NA	CASSIGQLNTEAFF	TGTGCCAGCAGCATCGGACAGTTGAACACTGAAGCTTTCTTT
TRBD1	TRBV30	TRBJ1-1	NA	CAWSVKWTGGTEAFF	TGTGCCTGGAGTGTAAAGTGGACAGGGGGAACTGAAGCTTTCTTT
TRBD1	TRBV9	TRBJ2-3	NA	CASSEQQGLKKDTQYF	TGTGCCAGCAGCGAACAACAGGGGTTAAAGAAAGATACGCAGTATTTT
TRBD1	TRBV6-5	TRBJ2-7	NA	CASSRDRDHEQYF	TGTGCCAGCAGTAGGGACAGGGACCACGAGCAGTACTTC
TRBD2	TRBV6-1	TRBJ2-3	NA	CASSEVLAGGRNTQYF	TGTGCCAGCAGTGAAGTACTAGCGGGGGGGCGGAATACGCAGTATTTT